A single T cell receptor (beta chain) is shown here with its context. Germline-derived CDR1 and CDR2 are SGHRS and YFSETQ. The V end was cut by 3 bases, the J end by 2 bases, with 27 bases between. The CDR3 contains 20 residues. This sample is drawn from a study of shared clonotypes between healthy human individuals. Profiled with immunoSEQ multiplex PCR; TCRdb holds only in-frame clones, not every one. The sample holds some 360,000 clones, around four fifths seen once. The receptor was isolated from a man between 25 and 39 years old in good health. The sequenced sample consisted of memory CD4+ T cells sorted from blood. Specified subset: CD45RA-negative fraction. The rearrangement joins TRBV5-1 to TRBJ2-4; either TRBD1 or TRBD2 may supply D (6 bases each). Here the CDR3 reads CASSSRLGGAFSSSKNIQYF. For the CDR3, the DNA is TGCGCCAGCAGCTCCCGCCTGGGGGGCGCATTTAGTTCCTCCAAAAACATTCAGTACTTC.